The clone carrying this T cell receptor (beta chain) was seen once. What it binds is unknown. CDR3 size: 15 residues. The germline V gene has CDR1 LNHDA and CDR2 SQIVND (reference sequence). V shed 3 bases and J shed 0 bases, with 8 bases lying between them. This specimen comes from a study of cytomegalovirus exposure and HLA in healthy donors. Study-level background: Most donors, just over 80% of 350 to 450 genotyped, fell in the Caucasian-associated ancestry cluster. Regarding the study as a whole: TRBV6-2, TRBV6-3 and some other V segments were unresolvable in 87-base-pair reads.

Primers included in the PCR were 60 Vbeta and 13 Jbeta primers. This table comes from immunoSEQ multiplex PCR, and its TCRdb copy is limited to in-frame clones, with some not included. The profile covers about 180,000 clones, with approximately 84% appearing a single time and around 4.9% taken by the ten largest. Although they were nominally healthy when sampled, donors likely had unrecorded immune exposures. Sequenced input: PBMCs. The clonotype was recovered from a man between 18 and 29 years old in good health and CMV-seronegative. The genes are TRBV19 and TRBJ1-4; D call uncertain. CDR3 sequence: CASSMVAATNEKLFF. The CDR3 DNA reads TGTGCCAGTAGTATGGTAGCCGCAACTAATGAAAAACTGTTTTTT.